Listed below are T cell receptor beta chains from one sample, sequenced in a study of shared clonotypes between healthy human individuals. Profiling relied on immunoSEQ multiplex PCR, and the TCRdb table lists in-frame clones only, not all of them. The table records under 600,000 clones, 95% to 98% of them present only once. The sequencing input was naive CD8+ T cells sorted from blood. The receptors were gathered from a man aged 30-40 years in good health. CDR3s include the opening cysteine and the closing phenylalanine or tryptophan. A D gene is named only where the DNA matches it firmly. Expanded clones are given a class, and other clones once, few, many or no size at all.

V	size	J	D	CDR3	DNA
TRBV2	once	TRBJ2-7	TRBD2	CASSELSGGSSYEQYF	TGTGCCAGCAGTGAACTTAGCGGGGGGTCCTCCTACGAGCAGTACTTC
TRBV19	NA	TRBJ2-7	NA	CASSQSSYEQQYF	TGTGCCAGTAGCCAGAGCTCCTACGAGCAGCAGTACTTC
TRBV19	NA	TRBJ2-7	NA	CASSRGTMRYF	TGTGCCAGTAGTCGGGGGACAATGCGGTACTTC
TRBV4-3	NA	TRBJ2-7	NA	CASSQGRTHYEQYF	TGCGCCAGCAGCCAAGGGAGGACACACTACGAGCAGTACTTC
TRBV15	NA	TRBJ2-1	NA	CATSSLAASYNEQFF	TGTGCCACCAGCAGCTTAGCGGCCTCCTACAATGAGCAGTTCTTC
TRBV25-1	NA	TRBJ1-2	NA	CASSNFDGYYGYTF	TGTGCCAGCAGTAACTTCGACGGATACTATGGCTACACCTTC
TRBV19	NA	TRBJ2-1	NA	CASSIAGSYNEQFF	TGTGCCAGTAGTATAGCAGGGAGTTACAATGAGCAGTTCTTC
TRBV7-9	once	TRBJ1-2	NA	CASSEGGRRYGYTF	TGTGCCAGCAGCGAGGGCGGACGGCGCTATGGCTACACCTTC
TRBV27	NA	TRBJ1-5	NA	CASSLIGAEEPQHF	TGTGCCAGCAGTTTAATAGGTGCGGAAGAGCCCCAGCATTTT
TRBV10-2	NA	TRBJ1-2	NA	CASSERTGDFWGMHGYTF	TGCGCCAGCAGTGAGAGGACGGGGGATTTCTGGGGGATGCATGGCTACACCTTC
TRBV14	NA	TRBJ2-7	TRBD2	CASSSNSGRYYEQYF	TGTGCCAGCAGCTCAAATAGCGGGAGGTACTACGAGCAGTACTTC
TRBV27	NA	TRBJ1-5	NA	CASSYHQPQHF	TGTGCCAGCAGTTACCATCAGCCCCAGCATTTT
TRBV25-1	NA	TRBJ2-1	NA	CASSQWGFGARVNEQFF	TGTGCCAGCAGTCAGTGGGGGTTTGGAGCTCGGGTAAATGAGCAGTTCTTC
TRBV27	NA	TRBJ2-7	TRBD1	CASSLWGTGPYEQYF	TGTGCCAGCAGTTTATGGGGGACAGGTCCCTACGAGCAGTACTTC
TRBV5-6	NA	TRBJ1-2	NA	CASSLFLDRLSGYTF	TGTGCCAGCAGCTTGTTTTTAGACAGGCTGAGCGGCTACACCTTC
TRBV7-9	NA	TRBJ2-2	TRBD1	CASSPSRGQADGTEELFF	TGTGCCAGCAGCCCAAGTCGCGGACAGGCCGACGGTACTGAGGAGCTGTTTTTT
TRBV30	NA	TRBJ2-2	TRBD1	CAWNPQGLLNTGELFF	TGTGCCTGGAACCCACAGGGGCTCTTGAACACCGGGGAGCTGTTTTTT
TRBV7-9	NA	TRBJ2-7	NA	CASSSSIANVQYF	TGTGCCAGCAGCTCCAGCATCGCTAATGTGCAGTACTTC
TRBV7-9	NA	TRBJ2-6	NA	CASRGGNSGANVLTF	TGTGCCAGCAGGGGCGGGAACTCTGGGGCCAACGTCCTGACTTTC
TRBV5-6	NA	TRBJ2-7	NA	CASSFGYEQYF	TGTGCCAGCAGCTTTGGCTACGAGCAGTACTTC
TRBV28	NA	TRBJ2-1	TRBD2	CASSFALAGAGNEQFF	TGTGCCAGCAGTTTCGCGCTAGCGGGAGCAGGCAATGAGCAGTTCTTC
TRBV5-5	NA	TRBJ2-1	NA	CASSLDNEQFF	TGTGCCAGCAGCCTAGACAATGAGCAGTTCTTC
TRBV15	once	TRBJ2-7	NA	CATSAMDSSYEQYF	TGTGCCACCAGCGCCATGGACAGCTCCTACGAGCAGTACTTC
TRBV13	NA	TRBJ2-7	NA	CASSSTTYEQYF	TGTGCCAGCAGCTCAACAACCTACGAGCAGTACTTC
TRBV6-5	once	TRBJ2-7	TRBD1	CASSPGTGFYEQYF	TGTGCCAGCAGTCCCGGGACAGGGTTCTACGAGCAGTACTTC
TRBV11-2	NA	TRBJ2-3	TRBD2	CATHPASGGPTADTQYF	TGTGCCACCCACCCGGCTAGCGGGGGCCCGACAGCAGATACGCAGTATTTT
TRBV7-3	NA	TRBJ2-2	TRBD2	CASSFTAGGIETGELFF	TGTGCCAGCAGCTTCACAGCGGGAGGAATAGAAACCGGGGAGCTGTTTTTT
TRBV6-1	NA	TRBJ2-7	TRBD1	CASSGTAFSYEQYF	TGTGCCAGCTCCGGGACAGCTTTTTCGTACGAGCAGTACTTC
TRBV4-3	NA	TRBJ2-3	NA	CASSQMGGSTDTQYF	TGCGCCAGCAGCCAAATGGGTGGGAGCACAGATACGCAGTATTTT
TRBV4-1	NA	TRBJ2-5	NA	CASSQGGGIGRPQGQETQYF	TGCGCCAGCAGCCAAGGAGGTGGTATAGGGAGGCCTCAGGGGCAAGAGACCCAGTACTTC
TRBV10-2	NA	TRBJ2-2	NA	CASRSEFGELFF	TGCGCCAGCAGGTCGGAGTTCGGGGAGCTGTTTTTT
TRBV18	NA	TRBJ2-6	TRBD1	CASSPPGTGSFSGANVLTF	TGTGCCAGCTCACCACCCGGGACAGGGAGCTTCTCTGGGGCCAACGTCCTGACTTTC
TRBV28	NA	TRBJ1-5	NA	CASSISGVNQPQHF	TGTGCCAGCAGTATATCAGGGGTCAATCAGCCCCAGCATTTT
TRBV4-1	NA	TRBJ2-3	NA	CASSENDFRTDTQYF	TGCGCCAGCAGCGAAAACGATTTTCGCACAGATACGCAGTATTTT
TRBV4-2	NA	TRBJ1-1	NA	CASSQEFRGYRAEAFF	TGTGCCAGCAGCCAAGAGTTCAGGGGCTACAGGGCTGAAGCTTTCTTT
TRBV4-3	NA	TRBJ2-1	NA	CASSPGSYNEQFF	TGCGCCAGCAGTCCGGGTTCCTACAATGAGCAGTTCTTC
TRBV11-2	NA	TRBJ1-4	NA	CASSPAALEKLFF	TGTGCCAGCAGCCCGGCGGCATTAGAAAAACTGTTTTTT
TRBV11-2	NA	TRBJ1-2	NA	CASTQRQKANYGYTF	TGTGCCAGCACCCAGCGGCAGAAAGCTAACTATGGCTACACCTTC
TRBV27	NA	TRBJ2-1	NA	CASSRSGSYNEQFF	TGTGCCAGCAGCCGGAGCGGGTCCTACAATGAGCAGTTCTTC
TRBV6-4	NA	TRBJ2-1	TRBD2	CAGRLAGGAEQFF	TGTGCCGGAAGACTAGCGGGAGGGGCTGAGCAGTTCTTC
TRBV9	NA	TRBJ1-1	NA	CASSTQTVNTEAFF	TGTGCCAGCAGCACCCAGACAGTGAACACTGAAGCTTTCTTT
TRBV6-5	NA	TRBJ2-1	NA	CASSPRRNNEQFF	TGTGCCAGCAGCCCCAGACGAAACAATGAGCAGTTCTTC